The entry below describes one T cell receptor (beta chain). Its cognate antigen is unknown. The gene names here belong to mouse. The data were taken from a study of tissue T cells after allogeneic stem cell transplantation. Some clones are missing from TCRdb's copy, which holds only in-frame ones; the method was immunoSEQ multiplex PCR. The table includes about 2,300 clones, 50% to 75% detected once. General observations from the study: Within patients, tissue anatomy strongly shaped TCR repertoire composition. Which tissue TCRs were alloreactive or antigen-specific was not determined. Some clones might be persisting host cells. Limitations included a small, clinically heterogeneous cohort and limited sampling depth.

Sequencing was done on a sample of gut tissue. This receptor was obtained from a female BALB/c mouse in good health. Strain haplotype (MHC): H2-d.

The chain's CDR3 is CASSNSGNTLYF. The covered CDR3 bases are TGTGCCAGCAGTAATTCTGGAAATACGCTCTAT. The gene calls are TRBV19 and TRBJ1-3, with no clear D. The sequence runs out 1 residue before the end of the CDR3; the remainder is reconstructed from the germline J gene. The V and J ends lost 3 bases and 0 bases respectively, with 1 base between them. CDR1 is FNHDT, CDR2 SITEND, per germline (reference sequence). This CDR3 spans 12 amino acids.